This T cell receptor (beta chain) was obtained from a study of PD-L1 blockade in urothelial cancer. For the study at large: Counts from blood samples showed a median of roughly 150,000 T cells.

In germline, CDR1 is SNHLY, CDR2 FYNNEI. There are 15 residues in the CDR3. V lost 2 bases and J lost 0, with 7 bases in between. In each PCR, synthetic TCR analog templates were spiked in. TCRdb keeps only in-frame clones here, not all; method: immunoSEQ multiplex PCR. The sample lists more than 90,000 clones, approximately 89% occurring once. Time point: peripheral blood 6 weeks after treatment start. The source material was PBMCs, sampled around atezolizumab (anti-PD-L1) treatment. J is TRBJ2-2 and V is TRBV2; D unresolved. The clonotype originates from a man aged 60-69 years with urothelial cancer. CDR3: CASSEMASNTGELFF. The CDR3 DNA is TGTGCCAGCAGTGAAATGGCATCGAACACCGGGGAGCTGTTTTTT. The complete variable domain, with remaining parts taken from reference TRBV2 and TRBJ2-2, reads EPEVTQTPSHQVTQMGQEVILRCVPISNHLYFYWYRQILGQKVEFLVSFYNNEISEKSEIFDDQFSVERPDGSNFTLKIRSTKLEDSAMYFCASSEMASNTGELFFGEGSRLTVL.